This is a list of T cell receptor beta chains from one sample in a study of vaccination and CD4 T cells after COVID-19. TCRdb redid the calling of the PCR reads with MiXCR, one entry per CDR3 protein. The sample includes 20,000 to 25,000 distinct CDR3 sequences, about three fifths seen only once; the top ten take about 0.89%. Sequences were derived from CD4+ T cells from blood, sampled before SARS-CoV-2 vaccination. Source of these receptors: a human donor who had recovered from COVID-19. Both conserved end residues are part of each CDR3. The D gene is left open where the match is weak. Expanded clones are given a class, and other clones once, few, many or no size at all.

v_gene	abundance	d_gene	j_gene	CDR3nt	CDR3aa
TRBV28	few	TRBD2	TRBJ2-1	TGTGCCAGCAGTTCTTTGGTTGGGCTAGCGGGACTTGGCTCCTACAATGAGCAGTTCTTC	CASSSLVGLAGLGSYNEQFF
TRBV5-4	NA	TRBD1	TRBJ2-7	TGTGCCAGCAGCCCCAGGACAGGGAACGCCGAGCAGTACTTC	CASSPRTGNAEQYF
TRBV12-3/TRBV12-4	few	NA	TRBJ2-7	TGTGCCAGCAGTCCGACAGGCCAGTCCTACGAGCAGTACTTC	CASSPTGQSYEQYF
TRBV6-1	NA	NA	TRBJ2-5	TGTGCCAGCAGAGAAATGGGGACGGAGACCCAGTACTTC	CASREMGTETQYF
TRBV20-1	NA	TRBD2	TRBJ2-3	TGCAGTGCTAGAGCACTAGCGGGAGATTGGACAGATACGCAGTATTTT	CSARALAGDWTDTQYF
TRBV7-9	NA	NA	TRBJ2-7	TGTGCCATTTCCAACCACGAAGGCAGGTCCAACTACGAGCAGTACTTC	CAISNHEGRSNYEQYF
TRBV19	NA	NA	TRBJ2-5	TGTGCCAGTAGTTACGGGAGCGAGACCCAGTACTTC	CASSYGSETQYF
TRBV6-5	few	NA	TRBJ1-1	TGTGCCAGCAGTTACGCGAACACTGAAGCTTTCTTT	CASSYANTEAFF
TRBV15	NA	NA	TRBJ1-5	TGTGCCACCAGCAGAGATTTAGGTGCCGGACTCAATCAGCCCCAGCATTTT	CATSRDLGAGLNQPQHF
TRBV7-9	NA	TRBD2	TRBJ2-5	TGTGCCAGCGGGTTAGCGGGAGCGATGGAGACCCAGTACTTC	CASGLAGAMETQYF
TRBV6-1	few	NA	TRBJ1-3	TGTGCCAGCAGTGAAGGGCGGAATGCTCTGGGAAACACCATATATTTT	CASSEGRNALGNTIYF
TRBV7-9	few	NA	TRBJ1-1	TGTGCCAGCAGCTGGTCCCGGGACACGAACACTGAAGCTTTCTTT	CASSWSRDTNTEAFF
TRBV7-9	few	TRBD1	TRBJ2-5	TGTGCCAGCAGCTCAAATCCGGGACAGTGGGAGACCCAGTACTTC	CASSSNPGQWETQYF
TRBV5-4	NA	TRBD2	TRBJ2-3	TGTGCCAGCAGCTTCTATAGCGGGAGAGGGACAGATACGCAGTATTTT	CASSFYSGRGTDTQYF
TRBV20-1	few	NA	TRBJ2-3	TGCAGTGCTAGAGATCCTTATGTAGCGGCCAACACAGATACGCAGTATTTT	CSARDPYVAANTDTQYF
TRBV7-3	few	NA	TRBJ2-5	TGTGCCAGCAGCTTTGGGGCGGCGGAGACCCAGTACTTC	CASSFGAAETQYF
TRBV6-1	NA	TRBD2	TRBJ2-7	TGTGCCAGCAGAGGGGCTAGCGGGGCTCCCTACGAGCAGTACTTC	CASRGASGAPYEQYF
TRBV6-1	NA	NA	TRBJ2-7	TGTGCCAGCAGACACAGGGCGATCGGCTCCTACGAGCAGTACTTC	CASRHRAIGSYEQYF
TRBV12-3/TRBV12-4	NA	NA	TRBJ1-5	TGTGCCAGCAGTTTTGTTCTCAGACAGCCCCAGCATTTT	CASSFVLRQPQHF
TRBV6-5	few	TRBD1	TRBJ1-3	TGTGCCAGCAGTTACGACAGGGCGCAGCGTGGAAACACCATATATTTT	CASSYDRAQRGNTIYF
TRBV19	NA	TRBD2	TRBJ2-3	TGTGCCAGTAGTGCCCAAGGGACTAGCGGCACAGATACGCAGTATTTT	CASSAQGTSGTDTQYF
TRBV5-8	few	TRBD1	TRBJ2-3	TGTGCCAGCATCCCCGGGACAGGGCTAATGGATACGCAGTATTTT	CASIPGTGLMDTQYF
TRBV6-4	NA	NA	TRBJ1-2	TGTGCCAGCAACTTGACAGTGGGCTATGGCTACACCTTC	CASNLTVGYGYTF
TRBV20-1	NA	NA	TRBJ2-7	TGCAGTGCTAGAGATCTTGGCCCGCAGGGGCCGACCTACGAGCAGTACTTC	CSARDLGPQGPTYEQYF
TRBV12-5	once	NA	TRBJ1-2	TGTGCTAGTGGGTACAGCAACTATGGCTACACCTTC	CASGYSNYGYTF
TRBV20-1	NA	NA	TRBJ1-2	TGCAGTGCTAGTTTGAATGGCTACACCTTC	CSASLNGYTF
TRBV6-5	NA	NA	TRBJ1-5	TGTGCCAGCAGTTCTGATACAGGGAGTGGGCCCCAGCATTTT	CASSSDTGSGPQHF
TRBV2	NA	NA	TRBJ2-2	TGTGCCAGCCGTATGTTGGGCCTGACCGGGGAGCTGTTTTTT	CASRMLGLTGELFF
TRBV20-1	NA	TRBD1	TRBJ2-3	TGCAGTGCTACGTACAGGGGAGCCTCTAGCACAGATACGCAGTATTTT	CSATYRGASSTDTQYF
TRBV2	few	NA	TRBJ2-6	TGTGCCAGCAGGAGAACTGGGGCCAACGTCCTGACTTTC	CASRRTGANVLTF
TRBV19	NA	TRBD1	TRBJ2-3	TGTGCCAGTAGTATATCGGAACAGGGGTCAGATACGCAGTATTTT	CASSISEQGSDTQYF